These 24 T cell receptor beta chains originate from one sample sequenced in a study of T cell responses to AZD1222 COVID-19 vaccine. Assay used: immunoSEQ multiplex PCR; TCRdb lists only in-frame clones, some missing. This table has about 120,000 clones, 80% to 90% appearing once. The material sequenced was peripheral blood, taken on day 0 of AZD1222 vaccination. Every receptor here comes from an adult in good health.

The J gene is TRBJ1-2, the V gene TRBV19, with D possibly TRBD1 on 6 matching bases. CDR1 and CDR2 from the germline V gene are LNHDA and SQIVND (reference sequence). The germline V and J ends were trimmed by 5 bases and 2 bases, with 15 bases remaining between them. The CDR3 is 15 residues long. The chain's CDR3 is CASSAQDSQNYGYTF. The CDR3 DNA follows: TGTGCCAGTAGTGCTCAGGACAGTCAGAACTATGGCTACACCTTC.

This clone has a single count. The V and J genes are TRBV11-1 and TRBJ1-2, with a possible D match to TRBD1 (5 bases). V dropped 5 bases and J dropped 5 bases, with 15 bases sitting between them. The CDR3 loop spans 14 amino acids. Germline V gene data show CDR1 as SGHAT and CDR2 as FQDESV (reference sequence). This CDR3 reads CASSPDGAGYGYTF. In DNA form, the CDR3 reads TGTGCCAGCAGCCCGGACGGGGCGGGATATGGCTACACCTTC.

The chain links TRBV5-6 to TRBJ1-3; 7 nucleotides match TRBD1. The CDR3 consists of 17 residues. Germline V gene data show CDR1 as SGHDT and CDR2 as YYEEEE. The V gene end was trimmed by 0 bases and the J gene end by 4 bases; junction bases not matched to a gene: 10. CDR3 nucleotide sequence: TGTGCCAGCAGCTTGGATTTTCACAGGGGCGCAGGAAACACCATATATTTT. The encoded protein is CASSLDFHRGAGNTIYF.

V and J are TRBV5-1 and TRBJ2-1, with TRBD2 matching 11 bases. V was pared by 4 bases and J by 5 bases, with 8 bases of the junction left unmatched. Looked up from germline, CDR1 is SGHRS and CDR2 is YFSETQ. The CDR3 extends over 16 amino acids. CDR3 in amino acids: CASSRKLAGVNNEQFF. The CDR3, as DNA: TGCGCCAGCAGCCGCAAACTAGCGGGAGTCAACAATGAGCAGTTCTTC.

The genes are TRBV5-4 and TRBJ1-1, with D uncertain. This CDR3 comprises 19 residues. Germline V lookup: CDR1 SGHNT, CDR2 YYREEE (reference sequence). Trimming stripped 6 bases from V and 3 bases from J, with 30 bases between. CDR3 sequence: CASTMTWGGEGSVHTEAFF. In DNA form, the CDR3 reads TGTGCCAGCACTATGACATGGGGAGGTGAAGGCTCGGTGCACACTGAAGCTTTCTTT.

The chain combines TRBV5-1 with TRBJ2-1, with TRBD2 matching 10 bases. Per germline, CDR1 SGHRS and CDR2 YFSETQ. CDR3 size: 15 residues. V lost 4 bases to trimming and J lost 8 bases; unmatched junction nucleotides: 9. DNA for the CDR3: TGCGCCAGCAGCCCCCCACTAGCGGGACGGCATGAGCAGTTCTTC. Protein sequence: CASSPPLAGRHEQFF.

V gene TRBV18 combines with J gene TRBJ2-5; the D gene is possibly TRBD1 (7 bases). There are 14 residues in the CDR3. From germline, CDR1 is KGHSH and CDR2 LQKENI. Trimming removed 6 bases from V and 4 bases from J, with 15 bases in between. CDR3: CASSRGESGETQYF. The CDR3, as DNA: TGTGCCAGCTCCAGGGGGGAGAGTGGAGAGACCCAGTACTTC.

The chain joins TRBV9 to TRBJ1-1; 10 bases map to TRBD1. Germline lookup yields CDR1 SGDLS and CDR2 YYNGEE. The CDR3 runs to 15 residues. Unmatched junction bases numbered 7, after V lost 4 bases and J lost 4 bases. CDR3 in amino acids: CASSLIGQGGTEAFF. In nucleotides, the CDR3 is TGTGCCAGCAGCCTAATTGGACAGGGGGGCACTGAAGCTTTCTTT.

This clone turned up a few times. The chain uses TRBV30 and TRBJ1-5; possible D gene TRBD1, 6 bases. V gave up 3 bases and J gave up 2 bases, with 17 bases separating them. The CDR3 totals 16 residues. Germline CDR1 GTSNPN, CDR2 SVGIG (reference sequence). Here the CDR3 DNA reads TGTGCCTGGAGCCAGGGGATCGCCCCTGGCAATCAGCCCCAGCATTTT. Amino acid sequence: CAWSQGIAPGNQPQHF.

This chain connects TRBV9 to TRBJ1-4; TRBD1 matches 7 bases. V gave up 3 bases and J gave up 4 bases; unmatched junction bases: 15. Germline loops: CDR1 SGDLS, CDR2 YYNGEE. The CDR3 extends over 18 amino acids. The CDR3 sequence: CASSERRDSPTLNEKLFF. Here the CDR3 DNA reads TGTGCCAGCAGCGAACGACGGGACAGCCCAACCCTTAATGAAAAACTGTTTTTT.

Turning to this clone: The identical CDR3 is also encoded by other nucleotide sequences in the sample. The chain is built from TRBV28 and TRBJ2-2; TRBD1 aligns across 8 bases. This CDR3 is built from 15 residues. The junction had 7 bases not matched to a gene; V was cut back by 6 bases and J by 4 bases. Germline CDR1 MDHEN, CDR2 SYDVKM. The DNA for the CDR3 is TGTGCCAGCAGAACCGGGACAGGAGGCACCGGGGAGCTGTTTTTT. Its translation: CASRTGTGGTGELFF.

V and J are TRBV2 and TRBJ2-3; D unresolved. V lost 3 bases, J lost 0 bases, and 16 bases lay in between. Germline assignment: CDR1 SNHLY and CDR2 FYNNEI. The CDR3 is 17 residues long. The CDR3 sequence: CASSDRVQLGSTDTQYF. The CDR3 DNA follows: TGTGCCAGCAGTGATAGGGTACAATTAGGAAGCACAGATACGCAGTATTTT.

The CDR3 bases are TGTGCCAGTAGTACTTGGACAGGTGCATATGGCTACACCTTC. Its protein product is CASSTWTGAYGYTF. The rearrangement links TRBV19 to TRBJ1-2; 7 nucleotides align to TRBD1. The V and J ends lost 4 bases and 5 bases, in that order; junction bases with no gene match: 7. Germline assignment: CDR1 LNHDA and CDR2 SQIVND (reference sequence). The CDR3 runs to 14 residues.

This chain uses TRBV11-2 with TRBJ2-5; D uncertain. V was cut by 4 bases and J by 1 base, with 7 bases left in between. The germline CDR1 and CDR2 sequences are SGHAT and FQNNGV. This CDR3 has 13 residues. CDR3 sequence reads: CASSSRVQETQYF. In DNA, the CDR3 is TGTGCCAGCAGCTCCAGAGTCCAAGAGACCCAGTACTTC.

The V gene is TRBV5-1, the J gene TRBJ2-1, with TRBD2 matching over 8 bases. V was pared by 3 bases and J by 7 bases, with 9 bases of the junction left unmatched. The V gene's germline CDR1 is SGHRS and CDR2 YFSETQ. The CDR3 runs to 15 residues. The CDR3 nucleotides are TGCGCCAGCAGCTCACGGGGGGGCCGCCCTAATGAGCAGTTCTTC. This encodes CASSSRGGRPNEQFF.

The CDR3 region is CAWSVLTGSNQPQHF. CDR3 coding DNA: TGTGCCTGGAGTGTATTGACAGGGAGCAATCAGCCCCAGCATTTT. This chain links TRBV30 with TRBJ1-5, with 7 bases lining up with TRBD1. The CDR3 is 15 residues long. V trimming: 0 bases; J trimming: 1 base; junction bases outside the gene matches: 3. The germline V gene encodes CDR1 GTSNPN and CDR2 SVGIG (reference sequence). The full variable domain, with the rest looked up from reference TRBV30 and TRBJ1-5, is SQTIHQWPATLVQPVGSPLSLECTVEGTSNPNLYWYRQAAGRGLQLLFYSVGIGQISSEVPQNLSASRPQDRQFILSSKKLLLSDSGFYLCAWSVLTGSNQPQHFGDGTRLSIL.

The chain employs TRBV6-1 and TRBJ2-7; 10 nucleotides line up with TRBD2. The CDR3 loop spans 15 amino acids. V lost 1 base, J lost 3 bases, and 3 bases stayed unmatched. Germline V lookup: CDR1 MNHNS, CDR2 SASEGT. The CDR3 reads CASSEGSSGSYEQYF. CDR3 DNA sequence: TGTGCCAGCAGTGAAGGGTCTAGCGGGAGCTACGAGCAGTACTTC.

V gene TRBV6-2 or TRBV6-3 combines with J gene TRBJ1-2, with D uncertain. The CDR3 spans 16 residues. The V gene's germline CDR1 is MNHEY and CDR2 SVGEGT. Trimming removed 2 bases from V and 7 bases from J, with 20 bases in between. CDR3 in DNA: TGTGCCAGCAGTTACCAAGAGCCGTCCGTCTGGAGTGGCTACACCTTC. It codes for CASSYQEPSVWSGYTF.

The chain recombines TRBV30 with TRBJ2-5, with 8 bases aligning to TRBD1. The CDR3 length is 13 residues. V shed 2 bases, J shed 3 bases, and the junction held 2 bases outside the gene matches. Germline loops: CDR1 GTSNPN, CDR2 SVGIG (reference sequence). The DNA of the CDR3 is TGTGCCTGGAGTTTACAGGGGGAAGAGACCCAGTACTTC. This gives the protein CAWSLQGEETQYF. Filled out from reference TRBV30 and TRBJ2-5, the complete variable domain reads SQTIHQWPATLVQPVGSPLSLECTVEGTSNPNLYWYRQAAGRGLQLLFYSVGIGQISSEVPQNLSASRPQDRQFILSSKKLLLSDSGFYLCAWSLQGEETQYFGPGTRLLVL.

The chain uses TRBV10-3 and TRBJ2-3; 7 bases are a match to TRBD1. After removal of 10 bases from V and 2 bases from J, the junction contained 9 bases not matched to a gene. Germline loops: CDR1 ENHRY, CDR2 SYGVKD. CDR3 length: 14 residues. The CDR3 region has the DNA TGTGCCACTGGGGACAGTAGGGACACAGATACGCAGTATTTT. It specifies CATGDSRDTDTQYF.

The genes are TRBV6-1 and TRBJ2-7; 7 bases are a match to TRBD2. The length of the CDR3 is 15 residues. Germline trimming cut 3 bases from V and 0 bases from J; bases unmatched to any gene: 5. Germline CDR1 reads MNHNS; CDR2 reads SASEGT. This CDR3 is CASSEYGGSSYEQYF. In DNA form, the CDR3 reads TGTGCCAGCAGTGAGTACGGCGGGAGCTCCTACGAGCAGTACTTC.

This chain connects TRBV24-1 to TRBJ2-3, with no clear D. V lost 3 bases and J lost 8, with 8 bases in between. CDR1 and CDR2 from the germline V gene are KGHDR and SFDVKD. The CDR3 is 12 residues long. This CDR3 is CATSDPIATQYF. The CDR3 nucleotides read TGTGCCACCAGTGATCCCATCGCTACGCAGTATTTT.

This chain links TRBV6-2 or TRBV6-3 with TRBJ2-7; 8 bases agree with TRBD1. The ends lost 0 bases at V and 2 bases at J; junction bases unmatched: 3. Germline CDR1 is MNHEY and CDR2 is SVGEGT. The CDR3 extends over 15 amino acids. The CDR3 region is CASSYSSTGAYEQYF. CDR3 DNA: TGTGCCAGCAGTTACTCTTCGACAGGGGCCTACGAGCAGTACTTC.

V usage is TRBV6-5 and J usage is TRBJ2-2, with TRBD1 matching 11 bases. V gave up 6 bases and J gave up 4 bases; unmatched junction bases: 4. In germline, CDR1 is MNHEY, CDR2 SVGAGI. The CDR3 spans 15 residues. The CDR3 DNA reads TGTGCCAGCAGAGCCGGGACAGGGGGCACCGGGGAGCTGTTTTTT. Translated, it gives CASRAGTGGTGELFF.